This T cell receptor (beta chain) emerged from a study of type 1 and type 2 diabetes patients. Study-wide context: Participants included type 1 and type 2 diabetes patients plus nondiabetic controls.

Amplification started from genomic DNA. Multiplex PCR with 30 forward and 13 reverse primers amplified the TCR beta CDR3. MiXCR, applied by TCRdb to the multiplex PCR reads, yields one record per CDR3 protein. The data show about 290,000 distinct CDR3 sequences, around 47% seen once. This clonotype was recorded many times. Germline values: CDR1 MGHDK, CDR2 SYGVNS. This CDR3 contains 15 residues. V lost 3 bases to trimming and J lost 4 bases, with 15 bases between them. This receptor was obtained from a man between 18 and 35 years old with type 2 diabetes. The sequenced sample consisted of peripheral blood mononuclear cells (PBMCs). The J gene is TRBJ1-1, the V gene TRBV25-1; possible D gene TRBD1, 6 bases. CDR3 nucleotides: TGTGCCAGCAGTGACAGGGGTTGGAGGAGCACTGAAGCTTTCTTT. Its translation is CASSDRGWRSTEAFF.